Included here is one T cell receptor beta chain sequence, with context. The junction had 9 bases not matched to a gene; V was cut back by 5 bases and J by 4 bases. Germline values: CDR1 SGHNT, CDR2 YENEEA. This CDR3 spans 16 amino acids. The sample originates from a study of T cells of healthy individuals. One entry per CDR3 protein, called by TCRdb with MiXCR from the 5' RACE reads. The table shows around 79,000 distinct CDR3 sequences, with roughly 5.1% occurring only once. The clonotype originates from a female donor in good health. The chain carries TRBV11-3 and TRBJ2-1, with 9 bases matching TRBD2. CDR3 loop: CASSPRGAGGYNEQFF. The CDR3 coding sequence is TGTGCCAGCAGCCCCCGAGGAGCGGGGGGTTACAATGAGCAGTTCTTC.